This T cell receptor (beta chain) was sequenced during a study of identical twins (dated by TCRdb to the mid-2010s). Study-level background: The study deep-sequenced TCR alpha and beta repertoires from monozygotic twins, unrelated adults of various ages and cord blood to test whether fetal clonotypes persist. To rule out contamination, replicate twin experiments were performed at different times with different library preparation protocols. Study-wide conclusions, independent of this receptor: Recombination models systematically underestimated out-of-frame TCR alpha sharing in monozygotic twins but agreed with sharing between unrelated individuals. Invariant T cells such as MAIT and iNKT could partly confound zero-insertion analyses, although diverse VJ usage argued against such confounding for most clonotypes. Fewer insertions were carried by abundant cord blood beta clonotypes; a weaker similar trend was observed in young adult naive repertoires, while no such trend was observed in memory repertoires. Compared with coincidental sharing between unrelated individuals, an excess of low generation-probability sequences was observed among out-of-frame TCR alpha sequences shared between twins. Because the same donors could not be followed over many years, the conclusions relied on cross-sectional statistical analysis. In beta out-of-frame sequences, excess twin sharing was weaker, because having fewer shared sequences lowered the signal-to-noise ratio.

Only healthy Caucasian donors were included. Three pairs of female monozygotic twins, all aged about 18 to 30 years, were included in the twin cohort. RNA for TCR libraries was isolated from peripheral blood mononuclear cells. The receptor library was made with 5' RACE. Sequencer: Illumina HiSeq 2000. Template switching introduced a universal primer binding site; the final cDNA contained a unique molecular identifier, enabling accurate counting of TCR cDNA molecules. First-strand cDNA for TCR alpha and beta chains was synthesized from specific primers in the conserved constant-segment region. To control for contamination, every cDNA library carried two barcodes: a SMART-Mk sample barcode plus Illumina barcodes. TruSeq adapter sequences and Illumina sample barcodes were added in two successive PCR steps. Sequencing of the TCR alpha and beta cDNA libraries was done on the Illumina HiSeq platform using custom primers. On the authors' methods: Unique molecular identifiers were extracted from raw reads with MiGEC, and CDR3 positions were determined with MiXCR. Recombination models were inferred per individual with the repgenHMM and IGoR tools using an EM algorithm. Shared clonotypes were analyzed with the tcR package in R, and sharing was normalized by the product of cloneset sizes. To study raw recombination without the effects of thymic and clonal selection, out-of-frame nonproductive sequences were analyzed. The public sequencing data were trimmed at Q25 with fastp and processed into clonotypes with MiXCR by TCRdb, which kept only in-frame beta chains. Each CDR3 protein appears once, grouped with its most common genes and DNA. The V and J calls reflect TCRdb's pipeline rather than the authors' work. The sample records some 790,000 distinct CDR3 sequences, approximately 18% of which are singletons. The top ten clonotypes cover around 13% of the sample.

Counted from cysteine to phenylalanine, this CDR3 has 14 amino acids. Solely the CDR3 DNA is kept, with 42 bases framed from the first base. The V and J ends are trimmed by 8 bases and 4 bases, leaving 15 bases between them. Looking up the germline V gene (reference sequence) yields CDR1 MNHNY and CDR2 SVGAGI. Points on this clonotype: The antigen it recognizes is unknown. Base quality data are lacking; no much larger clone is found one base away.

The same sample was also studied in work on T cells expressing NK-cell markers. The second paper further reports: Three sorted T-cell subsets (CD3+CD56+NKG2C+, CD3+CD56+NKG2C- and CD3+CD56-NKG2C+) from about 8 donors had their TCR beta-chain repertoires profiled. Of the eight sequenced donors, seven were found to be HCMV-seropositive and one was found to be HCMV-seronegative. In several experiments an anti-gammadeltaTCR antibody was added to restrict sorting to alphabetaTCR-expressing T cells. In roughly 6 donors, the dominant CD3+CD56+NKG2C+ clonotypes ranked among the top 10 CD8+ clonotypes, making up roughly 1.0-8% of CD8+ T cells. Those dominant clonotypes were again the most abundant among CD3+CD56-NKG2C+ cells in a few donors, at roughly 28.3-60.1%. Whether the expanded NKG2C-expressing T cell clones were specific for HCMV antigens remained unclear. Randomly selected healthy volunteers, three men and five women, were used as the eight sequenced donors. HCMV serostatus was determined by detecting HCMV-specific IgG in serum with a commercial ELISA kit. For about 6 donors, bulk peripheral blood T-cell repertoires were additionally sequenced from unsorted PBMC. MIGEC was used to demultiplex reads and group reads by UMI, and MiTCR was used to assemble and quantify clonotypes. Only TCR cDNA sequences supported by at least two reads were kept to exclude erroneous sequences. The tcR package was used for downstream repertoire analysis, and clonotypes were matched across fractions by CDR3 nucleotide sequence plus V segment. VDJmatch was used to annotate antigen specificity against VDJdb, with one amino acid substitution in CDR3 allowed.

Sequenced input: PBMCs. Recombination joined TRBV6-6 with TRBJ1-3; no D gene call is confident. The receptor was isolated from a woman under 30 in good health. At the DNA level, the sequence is TGTGCCAGCGACATGGGTAGCTCCGGAAACACCATATATTTT. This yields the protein CASDMGSSGNTIYF.